One and the same sample provided the 21 T cell receptor beta chains below, sequenced in a study of Graves' ophthalmopathy and Graves' hyperthyroidism. RNA transcripts were the template, and TCR beta CDR3 regions were amplified from them. RT-PCR was first run with HTBI primers, then multiplex PCR in a second round. TCRdb redid the calling of the multiplex PCR reads with MiXCR, one entry per CDR3 protein. The sample holds 220,000 or so distinct CDR3 sequences, roughly 21% seen once. The sample taken for sequencing was peripheral blood. Every receptor here comes from a woman aged 45 to 65 with Graves' ophthalmopathy.

Ten or more counts support this clonotype. This chain connects TRBV27 to TRBJ1-1, with 7 bases matching TRBD1. V lost 6 bases to trimming and J lost 8 bases; unmatched junction nucleotides: 6. This CDR3 comprises 12 residues. Germline V gene lookup returns CDR1 MNHEY and CDR2 SMNVEV (reference sequence). For the CDR3, the DNA is TGTGCCAGCAGAAAAACAGGGGTCGAAGCTTTCTTT. This encodes CASRKTGVEAFF.

This clonotype was seen ten or more times. The chain's CDR3 is CASSPLRAYEQYF. CDR3 in DNA: TGTGCCAGCAGCCCCCTAAGGGCCTACGAGCAGTACTTC. J is TRBJ2-7 and V is TRBV7-6; D gene unclear. This CDR3 has 13 residues. Trimming cost V 5 bases and J 2 bases, with 10 bases left between them. Germline CDR1 reads SGHVS; CDR2 reads FNYEAQ.

J is TRBJ1-2 and V is TRBV5-8; D is unresolved. V gave up 4 bases and J gave up 8 bases, with 12 bases separating them. The CDR3 sequence is 12 residues long. CDR1 is SGHTS, CDR2 YDEGEE, per germline. The CDR3 region is CASSRRTAGYTF. CDR3 DNA sequence: TGTGCCAGCAGCAGACGAACGGCAGGCTACACCTTC.

This clonotype was seen more than once but under ten times. A much larger clone sits a single nucleotide away, making a read error possible. The conserved phenylalanine or tryptophan normally closing the CDR3 is absent here, so this likely arose from a read error. The rearrangement links TRBV12-3 or TRBV12-4 to TRBJ1-1; possible D gene TRBD1, 6 bases. The CDR3 has 14 residues. V was clipped by 6 bases and J by 5 bases, with 16 bases between them. CDR3 sequence reads: CASREGFRGTEAFS. CDR3 sequence (DNA): TGTGCCAGCAGGGAAGGATTTAGGGGGACTGAAGCTTTCTCT.

This clonotype appeared a few times. This chain links TRBV3-1 with TRBJ2-7; TRBD2 matches 8 bases. V lost 1 base to trimming and J lost 9 bases; unmatched junction nucleotides: 11. Germline V gene lookup returns CDR1 LGHDT and CDR2 YNNKEL (reference sequence). The CDR3 has 15 amino acids. CDR3 sequence reads: CASSQGSGAGEGQYF. CDR3 coding DNA: TGTGCCAGCAGCCAAGGTTCCGGAGCGGGAGAGGGGCAGTACTTC.

At least ten counts were recorded for this clonotype. This rearrangement joins TRBV6-4 to TRBJ2-5; a weak D match, TRBD1 (5 bases). The CDR3 contains 13 residues. Germline CDR1 is MRHNA and CDR2 is SNTAGT. V was trimmed by 3 bases and J by 7 bases, leaving 12 bases between them. The CDR3 is CASSDGAAGTQYF. CDR3 nucleotides: TGTGCCAGCAGTGATGGGGCCGCCGGGACCCAGTACTTC.

V usage is TRBV12-3 or TRBV12-4 and J usage is TRBJ2-2; 8 bases are a match to TRBD2. The CDR3 contains 16 residues. V lost 6 bases and J lost 6; bases outside the gene matches: 12. CDR3 loop: CASSRTSGGIAGELFF. CDR3 in DNA: TGTGCCAGCAGCCGAACTAGCGGAGGGATCGCCGGGGAGCTGTTTTTT.

In this sample, this clonotype turned up many times. The J gene is TRBJ1-1, the V gene TRBV7-6; 10 bases map to TRBD1. Unmatched junction bases numbered 5, after V lost 2 bases and J lost 5 bases. CDR3 length: 15 residues. The V gene's germline CDR1 is SGHVS and CDR2 FNYEAQ. In DNA form, the CDR3 reads TGTGCCAGCAGCTTAAATTGGGACAGGGGTACTGAAGCTTTCTTT. Its translation is CASSLNWDRGTEAFF.

The rearrangement uses TRBV6-1 and TRBJ2-5; tentatively, D is TRBD2 (5 bases). CDR1 and CDR2 (germline): MNHNS, SASEGT. This CDR3 has 11 residues. Trimming cost V 7 bases and J 4 bases, with 7 bases left between them. The CDR3 DNA is TGTGCCAGCAAGGCGGGAGAGACCCAGTACTTC. Translation: CASKAGETQYF.

V usage is TRBV24-1 and J usage is TRBJ2-1, with a possible D match to TRBD2 (6 bases). V was trimmed by 10 bases and J by 2 bases, leaving 11 bases between them. The CDR3 runs to 13 residues. Germline-derived CDR1 and CDR2 are KGHDR and SFDVKD. In DNA, the CDR3 is TGTGCCACAGGGGACTCCGCCTACAATGAGCAGTTCTTC. Its protein product is CATGDSAYNEQFF.

This clonotype was found a few times. V and J are TRBV5-5 and TRBJ2-3; D tentatively reads TRBD1 or TRBD2 (5 bases each). V was pared by 4 bases and J by 0 bases, with 12 bases between. From germline, CDR1 is SGHKS and CDR2 YYEKEE (reference sequence). The CDR3 covers 15 residues. CDR3: CASSHGTSSTDTQYF. As DNA, the CDR3 is TGTGCCAGCAGCCATGGGACCTCTAGCACAGATACGCAGTATTTT. Full variable domain (outside the CDR3, taken from reference TRBV5-5 and TRBJ2-3): DAGVTQSPTHLIKTRGQQVTLRCSPISGHKSVSWYQQVLGQGPQFIFQYYEKEERGRGNFPDRFSARQFPNYSSELNVNALLLGDSALYLCASSHGTSSTDTQYFGPGTRLTVL.

This clonotype was counted a few times. V is TRBV6-1 and J is TRBJ2-5; possible D gene TRBD1, 6 bases. Trimming removed 1 base at V and 5 bases at J, with 11 bases between. The CDR3 spans 14 residues. In germline, CDR1 is MNHNS, CDR2 SASEGT. CDR3 amino acids: CASSEGTASETQYF. Here the CDR3 DNA reads TGTGCCAGCAGTGAAGGGACAGCGTCTGAGACCCAGTACTTC.

With regard to this clonotype: A read error is possible here, since a much larger clone lies one base away. This chain connects TRBV7-9 to TRBJ2-2; D uncertain. The CDR3 consists of 13 residues. Between the trimmed V and J ends, which lost 6 bases and 3 bases, there was a span of 8 bases. The germline V gene encodes CDR1 SEHNR and CDR2 FQNEAQ (reference sequence). The CDR3 loop is CASRKPYTGELFF. CDR3 sequence (DNA): TGTGCCAGCAGGAAGCCTTACACCGGGGAGCTGTTTTTT.

The V call is TRBV6-1, the J call TRBJ2-2; D gene ambiguous. V was cut by 6 bases and J by 6 bases, with 8 bases left in between. Germline-derived CDR1 and CDR2 are MNHNS and SASEGT. The CDR3 runs 12 residues. DNA of the CDR3: TGTGCCAGCAGCATGAAACCCGGGGAGCTGTTTTTT. This codes for CASSMKPGELFF.

This clonotype was recorded at least ten times. V is TRBV5-6 and J is TRBJ2-5; D remains unclear. The CDR3 is made up of 15 amino acids. Germline V gene sequence: CDR1 SGHDT, CDR2 YYEEEE. V gave up 4 bases and J gave up 4 bases, with 17 bases separating them. The CDR3 nucleotides read TGTGCCAGCAGCCCAAGGCAGAGAGATTTAGAGACCCAGTACTTC. As protein: CASSPRQRDLETQYF.

This clonotype was detected ten times or more. Compared with germline, one end of the junction differs, possibly owing to a read error. The chain recombines TRBV28 with TRBJ1-1; D ambiguous. The CDR3 runs to 14 residues. The germline gives CDR1 MDHEN, CDR2 SYDVKM. CDR3: CASSLSPAGAEAFF. As DNA, the CDR3 is TGTGCCAGCAGCTTATCCCCCGCGGGTGCTGAAGCTTTCTTT.

This clonotype appeared a few times. The CDR3 protein is CASSAGWGLNTEAFF. CDR3 DNA sequence: TGTGCCAGCAGCGCAGGGTGGGGGTTGAACACTGAAGCTTTCTTT. This chain links TRBV3-1 with TRBJ1-1; possibly TRBD1 for D (5 bases). The CDR3 consists of 15 residues. V was shortened by 5 bases and J by 0 bases, with 13 bases between the two germline ends. Germline CDR1 LGHDT, CDR2 YNNKEL (reference sequence).

This clonotype was counted ten times or more. The J gene is TRBJ1-5, the V gene TRBV6-2 or TRBV6-3, with 11 bases aligning to TRBD1. Looked up from germline, CDR1 is MNHEY and CDR2 is SVGEGT. The CDR3 is 17 residues long. With V trimmed by 8 bases and J by 3 bases, 12 bases remained unmatched. CDR3 nucleotide sequence: TGTGCCAGCTTGGCAAAGGACAGGGGGCTTATCAATCAGCCCCAGCATTTT. Encoded protein: CASLAKDRGLINQPQHF.

The sample holds many counts of this clonotype. This chain links TRBV13 with TRBJ1-1, with 8 bases fitting TRBD1. Germline CDR1 and CDR2: PRHDT and FYEKMQ (reference sequence). J lost 10 bases, V lost 6 bases, and 10 bases had no gene match. The CDR3 length is 13 residues. CDR3 DNA: TGTGCCAGCAGTCCGACAGGGGTCCCTCGAGCTTTCTTT. As protein: CASSPTGVPRAFF. The full variable domain, its missing parts supplied by reference TRBV13 and TRBJ1-1, is AAGVIQSPRHLIKEKRETATLKCYPIPRHDTVYWYQQGPGQDPQFLISFYEKMQSDKGSIPDRFSAQQFSDYHSELNMSSLELGDSALYFCASSPTGVPRAFFGQGTRLTVV.

This clonotype was picked up many times. The chain uses TRBV12-3 or TRBV12-4 and TRBJ2-7; the match to TRBD1 covers 8 bases. The CDR3 spans 14 residues. V shed 3 bases, J shed 4 bases, and the junction held 5 bases outside the gene matches. CDR3 protein: CASSLAGGQYEQYF. The CDR3 DNA reads TGTGCCAGCAGTTTGGCAGGGGGCCAATACGAGCAGTACTTC.

Turning to this clonotype: Germline is not matched at one junction end, which may reflect a read error. J is TRBJ1-1 and V is TRBV29-1; D is unresolved. Germline CDR1 SQVTM, CDR2 ANQGSEA. The CDR3 totals 14 residues. CDR3 bases: TGCAGCGTTGAATCCGAACGGTTGAACACTGAAGCTTACTTT. Its translation: CSVESERLNTEAYF.